Included here is one TCR beta chain sequence, with context. These data belong to a study of blood T cell repertoires in COVID-19. About the study: Researchers got acute and convalescent COVID-19 samples from the United States, Italy and Spain.

Recruitment covered roughly 22 US areas and drew participants whose ages spanned roughly 18 to 100 years. Researchers sorted participants into cohorts using their self-reported clinical history. Among Cohort 3 donors, those recovered had two negative PCRs, clearance, or symptom resolution. Some clones are missing from TCRdb's copy, which holds only in-frame ones; the method was immunoSEQ multiplex PCR. The sample lists a few hundred thousand clones; approximately 85% were seen once. This CDR3 spans 15 amino acids. The V segment lost 1 base and the J segment 4 bases; nucleotides outside the gene matches: 5. Germline V gives CDR1 SGHNT, CDR2 YENEEA.

The chain has TRBV11-3 and TRBJ2-5, with TRBD1 matching 8 bases. This clonotype originated in a man aged 30-40 years who had recovered from COVID-19. What was sequenced was PBMCs or T cells enriched from blood (not recorded which). The CDR3 region has the DNA TGTGCCAGCAGCTTAGGCAGGGGGCTCGGAGAGACCCAGTACTTC. Translated, it gives CASSLGRGLGETQYF.